Listed below are T cell receptor beta chains from one sample, sequenced in a study of blood T cell repertoires in COVID-19. The assay was immunoSEQ multiplex PCR, and TCRdb's table has in-frame clones only and misses some. The data hold 60,000 to 70,000 clones, with roughly 68% observed a single time. The sample taken for sequencing was peripheral blood. The receptors derive from a woman of 80 years or more with acute or convalescent COVID-19. Both conserved end residues are part of each CDR3. The order of the fields is J gene, D gene, V gene, clone size, CDR3 length, CDR3 protein, CDR3 DNA. The D gene is left open where the match is weak. Size values are once, few and many counts, or a class for expanded clones, and some rows have none.

j_call: TRBJ2-1
d_call: TRBD2
v_call: TRBV18
clone_size: NA
cdr3_length: 16
cdr3_aa: CASRTSGRASYNEQFF
cdr3_nt: TGTGCCAGCCGAACTAGCGGGAGGGCCTCCTACAATGAGCAGTTCTTC

j_call: TRBJ2-6
d_call: NA
v_call: TRBV18
clone_size: NA
cdr3_length: 15
cdr3_aa: CASSPDSSGANVLTF
cdr3_nt: TGTGCCAGCTCACCCGACAGCTCTGGGGCCAACGTCCTGACTTTC

j_call: TRBJ2-7
d_call: TRBD2
v_call: TRBV7-9
clone_size: many
cdr3_length: 15
cdr3_aa: CASSTGTSGFGEQYF
cdr3_nt: TGTGCCAGCAGCACCGGGACTAGCGGATTTGGAGAGCAGTACTTC

j_call: TRBJ1-1
d_call: TRBD1
v_call: TRBV6-2/TRBV6-3
clone_size: NA
cdr3_length: 16
cdr3_aa: CASSYSGQGVITEAFF
cdr3_nt: TGTGCCAGCAGTTACTCGGGACAGGGGGTGATCACTGAAGCTTTCTTT

j_call: TRBJ2-5
d_call: NA
v_call: TRBV18
clone_size: NA
cdr3_length: 13
cdr3_aa: CASSWTGQETQYF
cdr3_nt: TGTGCCAGCTCCTGGACTGGGCAAGAGACCCAGTACTTC

j_call: TRBJ2-5
d_call: NA
v_call: TRBV6-4
clone_size: NA
cdr3_length: 16
cdr3_aa: CASSDPGGPARETQYF
cdr3_nt: TGTGCCAGCAGTGACCCAGGGGGGCCCGCGAGAGAGACCCAGTACTTC

j_call: TRBJ2-7
d_call: TRBD1
v_call: TRBV2
clone_size: NA
cdr3_length: 13
cdr3_aa: CASRLDRGGEQYF
cdr3_nt: TGTGCCAGCAGGCTCGACAGGGGTGGCGAGCAGTACTTC

j_call: TRBJ2-7
d_call: TRBD2
v_call: TRBV28
clone_size: NA
cdr3_length: 15
cdr3_aa: CASSLSGGSGTVAGF
cdr3_nt: TGTGCCAGCAGTTTATCCGGAGGTAGCGGGACCGTGGCGGGGTTC

j_call: TRBJ2-1
d_call: NA
v_call: TRBV15
clone_size: few
cdr3_length: 15
cdr3_aa: CATSSPVMRDNEQFF
cdr3_nt: TGTGCCACCAGCAGTCCGGTAATGAGGGACAATGAGCAGTTCTTC

j_call: TRBJ2-3
d_call: TRBD1
v_call: TRBV5-6
clone_size: NA
cdr3_length: 16
cdr3_aa: CASNLIQTGGTDTQYF
cdr3_nt: TGTGCCAGCAACCTAATCCAGACAGGGGGCACAGATACGCAGTATTTT

j_call: TRBJ2-1
d_call: NA
v_call: TRBV28
clone_size: few
cdr3_length: 15
cdr3_aa: CASSRGVPSYNEQFF
cdr3_nt: TGTGCCAGCAGTCGCGGGGTTCCCTCCTACAATGAGCAGTTCTTC

j_call: TRBJ2-4
d_call: NA
v_call: TRBV7-2
clone_size: NA
cdr3_length: 15
cdr3_aa: CASSLDRVPSNIQYF
cdr3_nt: TGTGCCAGCAGCCTAGACCGGGTCCCTTCGAACATTCAGTACTTC

j_call: TRBJ1-6
d_call: TRBD1
v_call: TRBV5-6
clone_size: NA
cdr3_length: 14
cdr3_aa: CASSLVDRDSPLHF
cdr3_nt: TGTGCCAGCAGCTTGGTGGACAGGGATTCACCCCTCCACTTT

j_call: TRBJ2-7
d_call: TRBD2
v_call: TRBV5-1
clone_size: NA
cdr3_length: 16
cdr3_aa: CASSPDRLAGSYEQYF
cdr3_nt: TGCGCCAGCAGCCCGGATCGCCTAGCGGGATCCTACGAGCAGTACTTC

j_call: TRBJ2-4
d_call: NA
v_call: TRBV6-5
clone_size: NA
cdr3_length: 14
cdr3_aa: CASSLVQGRNIQYF
cdr3_nt: TGTGCCAGCAGTCTTGTTCAGGGGCGGAACATTCAGTACTTC

j_call: TRBJ2-7
d_call: TRBD2
v_call: TRBV5-1
clone_size: NA
cdr3_length: 15
cdr3_aa: CASSPGGSQRYEQYF
cdr3_nt: TGCGCCAGCAGCCCCGGCGGGAGCCAAAGGTACGAGCAGTACTTC

j_call: TRBJ1-1
d_call: NA
v_call: TRBV6-6
clone_size: NA
cdr3_length: 13
cdr3_aa: CASRSQAYTEAFF
cdr3_nt: TGTGCCAGCAGGTCCCAGGCCTACACTGAAGCTTTCTTT

j_call: TRBJ2-2
d_call: NA
v_call: TRBV19
clone_size: NA
cdr3_length: 14
cdr3_aa: CASTRQAHTGELFF
cdr3_nt: TGTGCCAGTACTAGACAGGCGCACACCGGGGAGCTGTTTTTT

j_call: TRBJ1-1
d_call: NA
v_call: TRBV6-6
clone_size: medium-sized
cdr3_length: 14
cdr3_aa: CASSYVSASTEAFF
cdr3_nt: TGTGCCAGCAGTTACGTCAGCGCCTCTACTGAAGCTTTCTTT

j_call: TRBJ1-1
d_call: NA
v_call: TRBV5-1
clone_size: NA
cdr3_length: 13
cdr3_aa: CASSLDLNTEAFF
cdr3_nt: TGCGCCAGCAGCTTGGACTTAAACACTGAAGCTTTCTTT

j_call: TRBJ1-1
d_call: NA
v_call: TRBV2
clone_size: NA
cdr3_length: 13
cdr3_aa: CASRGLLNTEAFF
cdr3_nt: TGTGCCAGCAGGGGACTGTTGAACACTGAAGCTTTCTTT

j_call: TRBJ2-7
d_call: NA
v_call: TRBV3-1/TRBV3-2
clone_size: few
cdr3_length: 18
cdr3_aa: CASSQARSWLVVSYEQYF
cdr3_nt: TGTGCCAGCAGCCAAGCCAGAAGCTGGCTAGTCGTCTCCTACGAGCAGTACTTC

j_call: TRBJ1-1
d_call: NA
v_call: TRBV6-2/TRBV6-3
clone_size: NA
cdr3_length: 14
cdr3_aa: CASSYRGMNTEAFF
cdr3_nt: TGTGCCAGCAGTTACCGAGGAATGAACACTGAAGCTTTCTTT

j_call: TRBJ2-1
d_call: NA
v_call: TRBV7-6
clone_size: once
cdr3_length: 15
cdr3_aa: CASSSRVTPYNEQFF
cdr3_nt: TGTGCCAGCAGCTCCAGGGTGACTCCCTACAATGAGCAGTTCTTC

j_call: TRBJ2-7
d_call: NA
v_call: TRBV5-1
clone_size: NA
cdr3_length: 14
cdr3_aa: CASSLSQLADEQYF
cdr3_nt: TGCGCCAGCAGCTTGAGTCAGCTGGCGGACGAGCAGTACTTC

j_call: TRBJ2-1
d_call: TRBD1
v_call: TRBV5-1
clone_size: few
cdr3_length: 15
cdr3_aa: CASNTIGTAHNEQFF
cdr3_nt: TGCGCCAGCAACACCATCGGGACAGCCCACAATGAGCAGTTCTTC

j_call: TRBJ1-1
d_call: NA
v_call: TRBV7-2
clone_size: NA
cdr3_length: 14
cdr3_aa: CASSSFGGDTEAFF
cdr3_nt: TGTGCCAGCAGCTCCTTTGGGGGGGACACTGAAGCTTTCTTT

j_call: TRBJ1-1
d_call: NA
v_call: TRBV7-7
clone_size: NA
cdr3_length: 15
cdr3_aa: CASSPGPWQGNEAFF
cdr3_nt: TGTGCCAGCAGTCCCGGCCCGTGGCAGGGAAATGAAGCTTTCTTT

j_call: TRBJ2-3
d_call: TRBD1
v_call: TRBV10-3
clone_size: NA
cdr3_length: 17
cdr3_aa: CAISDQGSGGGTDTQYF
cdr3_nt: TGTGCCATCAGTGATCAGGGGTCAGGGGGTGGCACAGATACGCAGTATTTT

j_call: TRBJ2-5
d_call: TRBD2
v_call: TRBV2
clone_size: once
cdr3_length: 14
cdr3_aa: CATQRERLRETQYF
cdr3_nt: TGTGCCACCCAGCGGGAGAGGTTACGGGAGACCCAGTACTTC

j_call: TRBJ2-7
d_call: TRBD2
v_call: TRBV18
clone_size: NA
cdr3_length: 15
cdr3_aa: CASSPLLAGGYEQYF
cdr3_nt: TGTGCCAGCTCACCACTGCTAGCGGGAGGGTACGAGCAGTACTTC

j_call: TRBJ2-3
d_call: TRBD2
v_call: TRBV19
clone_size: NA
cdr3_length: 16
cdr3_aa: CASSTSWDLLAGAQYF
cdr3_nt: TGTGCCAGTAGTACAAGTTGGGATTTACTAGCGGGAGCGCAGTATTTT

j_call: TRBJ1-3
d_call: TRBD1
v_call: TRBV3-1/TRBV3-2
clone_size: NA
cdr3_length: 13
cdr3_aa: CASSPGQRNTIYF
cdr3_nt: TGTGCCAGCAGCCCGGGACAGCGAAACACCATATATTTT

j_call: TRBJ2-2
d_call: NA
v_call: TRBV7-8
clone_size: NA
cdr3_length: 11
cdr3_aa: CASSPRRELFF
cdr3_nt: TGTGCCAGCAGCCCCAGGAGGGAGCTGTTTTTT

j_call: TRBJ2-1
d_call: TRBD2
v_call: TRBV18
clone_size: NA
cdr3_length: 15
cdr3_aa: CASSQPGLAYNEQFF
cdr3_nt: TGTGCCAGCTCACAACCGGGACTAGCCTACAATGAGCAGTTCTTC

j_call: TRBJ1-1
d_call: NA
v_call: TRBV28
clone_size: once
cdr3_length: 13
cdr3_aa: CASSARGGTEAFF
cdr3_nt: TGTGCCAGCAGTGCCCGGGGAGGCACTGAAGCTTTCTTT

j_call: TRBJ2-7
d_call: NA
v_call: TRBV7-9
clone_size: NA
cdr3_length: 12
cdr3_aa: CASSLSGYEQYF
cdr3_nt: TGTGCCAGCAGCTTAAGCGGCTACGAGCAGTACTTC

j_call: TRBJ2-7
d_call: NA
v_call: TRBV27
clone_size: NA
cdr3_length: 14
cdr3_aa: CASSRTGLGHEQYF
cdr3_nt: TGTGCCAGCAGCCGGACCGGCTTGGGGCACGAGCAGTACTTC

j_call: TRBJ2-6
d_call: TRBD1
v_call: TRBV6-2/TRBV6-3
clone_size: NA
cdr3_length: 19
cdr3_aa: CASSYSSGTGISGANVLTF
cdr3_nt: TGTGCCAGCAGTTACTCCTCCGGGACAGGGATCTCTGGGGCCAACGTCCTGACTTTC

j_call: TRBJ2-7
d_call: TRBD2
v_call: TRBV9
clone_size: NA
cdr3_length: 15
cdr3_aa: CASSGGLAGAYEQYF
cdr3_nt: TGTGCCAGCAGCGGGGGACTAGCGGGCGCCTACGAGCAGTACTTC

j_call: TRBJ2-1
d_call: NA
v_call: TRBV25-1
clone_size: few
cdr3_length: 12
cdr3_aa: CASSLAGTKQFF
cdr3_nt: TGTGCCAGCAGCTTGGCCGGGACAAAGCAGTTCTTC

j_call: TRBJ2-7
d_call: TRBD2
v_call: TRBV28
clone_size: NA
cdr3_length: 14
cdr3_aa: CASRTSGSFYEQYF
cdr3_nt: TGTGCCAGCAGAACTAGCGGGAGTTTCTACGAGCAGTACTTC

j_call: TRBJ2-7
d_call: TRBD1
v_call: TRBV25-1
clone_size: NA
cdr3_length: 13
cdr3_aa: CASSQGAPHEQYF
cdr3_nt: TGTGCCAGCAGCCAGGGGGCGCCCCACGAGCAGTACTTC

j_call: TRBJ1-5
d_call: NA
v_call: TRBV19
clone_size: NA
cdr3_length: 14
cdr3_aa: CASSIGSPHGSQHF
cdr3_nt: TGTGCCAGTAGTATAGGGTCACCGCACGGGTCCCAGCATTTT

j_call: TRBJ2-7
d_call: TRBD2
v_call: TRBV4-2
clone_size: NA
cdr3_length: 16
cdr3_aa: CASSQSLAGASGVQYF
cdr3_nt: TGTGCCAGCAGCCAATCTCTAGCGGGAGCATCGGGGGTGCAGTACTTC

j_call: TRBJ2-3
d_call: NA
v_call: TRBV6-1
clone_size: NA
cdr3_length: 14
cdr3_aa: CASSDPAGTDTQYF
cdr3_nt: TGTGCCAGCAGTGACCCGGCGGGCACAGATACGCAGTATTTT

j_call: TRBJ2-7
d_call: TRBD1
v_call: TRBV14
clone_size: once
cdr3_length: 16
cdr3_aa: CASSSRGRDRVGEQYF
cdr3_nt: TGTGCCAGCAGCTCCCGGGGCCGGGACAGGGTTGGCGAGCAGTACTTC

j_call: TRBJ2-6
d_call: NA
v_call: TRBV27
clone_size: NA
cdr3_length: 16
cdr3_aa: CASSQPGFAGANVLTF
cdr3_nt: TGTGCCAGCAGTCAACCCGGGTTCGCTGGGGCCAACGTCCTGACTTTC

j_call: TRBJ2-7
d_call: NA
v_call: TRBV25-1
clone_size: few
cdr3_length: 13
cdr3_aa: CASRVNSGYEQYF
cdr3_nt: TGTGCCAGCAGGGTAAATAGTGGTTACGAGCAGTACTTC

j_call: TRBJ1-3
d_call: NA
v_call: TRBV13
clone_size: NA
cdr3_length: 15
cdr3_aa: CASSLEGEPGNTIYF
cdr3_nt: TGTGCCAGCAGCTTAGAGGGGGAACCTGGAAACACCATATATTTT

j_call: TRBJ2-2
d_call: NA
v_call: TRBV5-6
clone_size: NA
cdr3_length: 12
cdr3_aa: CASSLRGGELFF
cdr3_nt: TGTGCCAGCAGCTTGCGAGGCGGGGAGCTGTTTTTT

j_call: TRBJ2-3
d_call: TRBD2
v_call: TRBV7-3
clone_size: NA
cdr3_length: 15
cdr3_aa: CASSLGLEGTDTQYF
cdr3_nt: TGTGCCAGCAGCCTTGGACTAGAGGGCACAGATACGCAGTATTTT

j_call: TRBJ2-1
d_call: NA
v_call: TRBV5-1
clone_size: NA
cdr3_length: 15
cdr3_aa: CASSFTGATYNEQFF
cdr3_nt: TGCGCCAGCAGCTTTACGGGAGCGACCTACAATGAGCAGTTCTTC

j_call: TRBJ2-5
d_call: NA
v_call: TRBV15
clone_size: NA
cdr3_length: 15
cdr3_aa: CATSRDGREGETQYF
cdr3_nt: TGTGCCACCAGCAGAGATGGGCGGGAAGGGGAGACCCAGTACTTC

j_call: TRBJ1-2
d_call: NA
v_call: TRBV15
clone_size: NA
cdr3_length: 16
cdr3_aa: CATSRANRAEIGGYTF
cdr3_nt: TGTGCCACCAGCAGAGCTAACAGGGCCGAAATAGGTGGCTACACCTTC

j_call: TRBJ2-1
d_call: TRBD2
v_call: TRBV4-2
clone_size: once
cdr3_length: 17
cdr3_aa: CASSQDGLAGRTREQFF
cdr3_nt: TGTGCCAGCAGCCAAGATGGTTTAGCGGGTAGGACAAGGGAGCAGTTCTTC

j_call: TRBJ2-2
d_call: TRBD1
v_call: TRBV7-2
clone_size: NA
cdr3_length: 16
cdr3_aa: CASSSPGQGRTGELFF
cdr3_nt: TGTGCCAGCAGCTCGCCGGGACAGGGAAGGACCGGGGAGCTGTTTTTT

j_call: TRBJ1-5
d_call: TRBD1
v_call: TRBV7-9
clone_size: NA
cdr3_length: 13
cdr3_aa: CASSNRGHQPQHF
cdr3_nt: TGTGCCAGCAGCAACAGGGGCCATCAGCCCCAGCATTTT